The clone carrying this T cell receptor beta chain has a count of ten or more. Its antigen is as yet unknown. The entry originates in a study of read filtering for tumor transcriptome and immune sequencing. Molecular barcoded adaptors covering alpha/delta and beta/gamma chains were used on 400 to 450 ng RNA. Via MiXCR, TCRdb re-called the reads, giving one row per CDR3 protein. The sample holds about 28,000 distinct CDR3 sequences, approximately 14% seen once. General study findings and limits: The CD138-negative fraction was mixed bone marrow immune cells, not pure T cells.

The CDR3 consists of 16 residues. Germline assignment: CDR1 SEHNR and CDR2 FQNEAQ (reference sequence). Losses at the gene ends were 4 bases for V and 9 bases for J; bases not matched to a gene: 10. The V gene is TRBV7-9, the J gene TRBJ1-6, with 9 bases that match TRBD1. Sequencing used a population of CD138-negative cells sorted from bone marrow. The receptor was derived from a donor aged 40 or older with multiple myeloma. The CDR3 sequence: CASSYYRGREISPLHF. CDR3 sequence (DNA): TGTGCCAGCAGCTATTACAGGGGGCGCGAGATTTCACCCCTCCACTTT.